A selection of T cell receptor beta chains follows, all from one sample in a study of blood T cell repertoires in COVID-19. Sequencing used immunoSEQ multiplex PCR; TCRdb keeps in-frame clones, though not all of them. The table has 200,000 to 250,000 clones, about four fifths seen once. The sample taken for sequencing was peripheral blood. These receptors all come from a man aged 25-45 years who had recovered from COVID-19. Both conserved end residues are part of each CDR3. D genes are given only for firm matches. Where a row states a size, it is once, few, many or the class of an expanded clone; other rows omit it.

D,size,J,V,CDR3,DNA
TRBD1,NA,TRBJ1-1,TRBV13,CASSQRDRLSEAFF,TGTGCCAGCAGCCAACGGGACAGGTTATCTGAAGCTTTCTTT
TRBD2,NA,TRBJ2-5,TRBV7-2,CASSLGRGAVETQYF,TGTGCCAGCAGCTTAGGGCGGGGGGCGGTTGAGACCCAGTACTTC
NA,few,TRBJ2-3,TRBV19,CASSMKGRGKASSTDTQYF,TGTGCCAGTAGTATGAAGGGCAGGGGCAAAGCTAGTAGCACAGATACGCAGTATTTT
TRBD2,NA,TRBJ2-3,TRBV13,CASSLGRLAGGPGDTQYF,TGTGCCAGCAGCTTAGGCCGACTAGCGGGGGGGCCGGGAGATACGCAGTATTTT
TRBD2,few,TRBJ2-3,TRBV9,CASSVALLAADTQYF,TGTGCCAGCAGCGTAGCTCTCCTAGCGGCAGATACGCAGTATTTT
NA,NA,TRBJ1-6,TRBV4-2,CASSQGLAGNNSPLHF,TGTGCCAGCAGCCAAGGGCTCGCGGGCAATAATTCACCCCTCCACTTT
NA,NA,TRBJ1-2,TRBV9,CASSVDSLSGYTF,TGTGCCAGCAGCGTCGACAGTTTAAGCGGCTACACCTTC
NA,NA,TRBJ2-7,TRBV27,CASSPISGRSSYEQYF,TGTGCCAGCAGTCCGATAAGCGGAAGGAGCTCCTACGAGCAGTACTTC
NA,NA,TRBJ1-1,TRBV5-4,CASSFPRGEAFF,TGTGCCAGCAGCTTTCCCCGGGGTGAAGCTTTCTTT
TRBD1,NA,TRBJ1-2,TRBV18,CASSRTGDGYTF,TGTGCCAGCTCACGGACAGGGGATGGCTACACCTTC
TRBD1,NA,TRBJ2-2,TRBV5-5,CASSPSPQGKASPPGELFF,TGTGCCAGCAGCCCTAGCCCACAGGGGAAGGCGTCTCCCCCCGGGGAGCTGTTTTTT